A single sample gave rise to the 3 T cell receptor beta chains below, sequenced in a study of regulatory T cells in long-lasting Graves disease. Stated time point: newly diagnosed GD, antithyroid drugs for less than 3 months. Preparation of the TCR library used RNA extracted from PBMCs. To make TCR beta libraries, researchers used iRepertoire HTBI primers and Arm-PCR of CDR3 regions. A single record per CDR3 protein comes from TCRdb applying MiXCR to the multiplex PCR reads. Here the sample spans hundreds of thousands of distinct CDR3 sequences, around 17% being singletons. This sample also appeared in a second study, on T cells in Graves' hyperthyroidism and ophthalmopathy.

Specimen: peripheral blood mononuclear cells (PBMCs), collected at new diagnosis, from a patient treated with antithyroid drugs. The receptors were sampled from a woman aged 25 to 39 with Graves disease.

This clonotype turned up a few times. The chain is built from TRBV7-3 and TRBJ2-1; D possibly corresponds to TRBD2 (5 bases). Deletions cut 3 bases from V and 0 bases from J, with 9 bases between. This CDR3 region has 15 residues. From germline, CDR1 is SGHTA and CDR2 FQGTGA. The CDR3 DNA reads TGTGCCAGCAGCTTCCAGCGGAGCTCCTACAATGAGCAGTTCTTC. Its protein product is CASSFQRSSYNEQFF.

This clonotype was seen only a few times. The rearrangement joins TRBV7-2 to TRBJ2-1, with D unresolved. CDR1 SGHTA and CDR2 FQGNSA come from the germline V gene. The length of the CDR3 is 15 residues. The germline V and J ends were trimmed by 5 bases and 4 bases, with 15 bases remaining between them. CDR3 amino acids: CASSHLRTFYNEQFF. The CDR3 DNA reads TGTGCCAGCAGCCACCTCAGGACCTTTTACAATGAGCAGTTCTTC.

This clonotype was seen repeatedly, ten times or more. The chain is built from TRBV5-1 and TRBJ2-5; D is perhaps TRBD1 (6 bases). The CDR3 runs to 17 residues. Germline CDR1 SGHRS, CDR2 YFSETQ. Trimming took off 4 bases at V and 2 bases at J, with 21 bases between the two ends. The CDR3 region has the DNA TGCGCCAGCAGCCCCCGTAAGGGGACAACCAAACAAGAGACCCAGTACTTC. Translating it yields CASSPRKGTTKQETQYF.